These 16 T cell receptor beta chains came from one sample sequenced in a study of regulatory and conventional T cells in breast cancer. TCRdb redid the calling of the PCR reads with MiXCR, one entry per CDR3 protein. The sample lists some 1,300 distinct CDR3 sequences; about 39% were seen once. Sequencing was performed on regulatory T cells from blood. These receptors were obtained from a female donor with breast cancer.

The chain is built from TRBV20-1 and TRBJ2-7; no firm D call. V lost 5 bases, J lost 3 bases, and 20 bases lay in between. The CDR3 consists of 15 residues. CDR1 is DFQATT and CDR2 is SNEGSKA in the germline V gene (reference sequence). CDR3 sequence reads: CSAGRTPLRVYEQYF. The CDR3 DNA is TGCAGTGCTGGAAGGACCCCCTTAAGGGTCTACGAGCAGTACTTC.

This clonotype was recorded a few times. The J gene is TRBJ2-7, the V gene TRBV5-6; the match to TRBD1 covers 8 bases. This CDR3 is 14 amino acids long. The germline V gene encodes CDR1 SGHDT and CDR2 YYEEEE. V dropped 6 bases and J dropped 2; count of bases not matched to a gene: 7. The CDR3 sequence is CASTLGTGPYEQYF. DNA of the CDR3: TGTGCCAGCACTCTGGGGACAGGTCCCTACGAGCAGTACTTC.

The V gene is TRBV6-5, the J gene TRBJ1-2, with a tentative D call TRBD1 (6 bases). Germline CDR1 is MNHEY and CDR2 is SVGAGI. V was trimmed by 6 bases and J by 2 bases, leaving 16 bases between them. This CDR3 region has 15 residues. The CDR3 nucleotides are TGTGCCAGCAGGCGCTCAGTGGGGGCGAACTATGGCTACACCTTC. This gives the protein CASRRSVGANYGYTF.

This clonotype is a singleton in its sample. The J gene is TRBJ1-1, the V gene TRBV6-1; weak D call: TRBD1 (6 bases). The CDR3 has 12 amino acids. V was pared by 1 base and J by 11 bases, with 11 bases between. In germline, CDR1 is MNHNS, CDR2 SASEGT. The CDR3 sequence: CASSEGGRTAFF. CDR3 in DNA: TGTGCCAGCAGTGAAGGGGGGCGCACGGCTTTCTTT.

This clonotype ranks as large. This chain uses TRBV7-3 with TRBJ2-5; D uncertain. This CDR3 contains 13 residues. Germline V CDR1 and CDR2: SGHTA, FQGTGA. V was shortened by 2 bases and J by 5 bases, with 9 bases between the two germline ends. DNA of the CDR3: TGTGCCAGCAGCTTAGGACCCGGGGAGACCCAGTACTTC. This translates into CASSLGPGETQYF.

This chain joins TRBV10-1 and TRBJ1-1; the D is unclear. This CDR3 is built from 14 residues. The V gene lost 5 bases and the J gene lost 8 bases, with 18 bases spanning the gap. Germline V gene lookup returns CDR1 WNHNN and CDR2 SYGVQD (reference sequence). Written as DNA, the CDR3 is TGCGCCAGCAGTTGGGCCCGGGGATCGAGCGAAGCTTTCTTT. Its translation is CASSWARGSSEAFF.

The CDR3 DNA reads TGCGCCAGCAGCCTGTCAGGGGGAGTAGTCGTGTCCAGTGAAGCTTTCTTT. Amino acid sequence: CASSLSGGVVVSSEAFF. The chain combines TRBV5-1 with TRBJ1-1, with 7 bases matching TRBD1. Germline-derived CDR1 and CDR2 are SGHRS and YFSETQ. The V and J ends lost 4 bases and 7 bases, in that order; junction bases with no gene match: 19. The CDR3 loop spans 17 amino acids. The full variable domain, in which reference TRBV5-1 and TRBJ1-1 provide the parts outside the CDR3, is KAGVTQTPRYLIKTRGQQVTLSCSPISGHRSVSWYQQTPGQGLQFLFEYFSETQRNKGNFPGRFSGRQFSNSRSEMNVSTLELGDSALYLCASSLSGGVVVSSEAFFGQGTRLTVV.

The chain links TRBV7-9 to TRBJ2-1, with TRBD2 matching 11 bases. Germline CDR1 is SEHNR and CDR2 is FQNEAQ (reference sequence). After removal of 5 bases from V and 6 bases from J, the junction contained 6 bases not matched to a gene. The CDR3 runs 15 residues. Written as DNA, the CDR3 is TGTGCCAGCAGCAGCCCAGGGACTAGCGGCAATGAGCAGTTCTTC. Protein: CASSSPGTSGNEQFF.

V is TRBV20-1 and J is TRBJ1-5; the D gene is possibly TRBD1 (5 bases). CDR1 is DFQATT, CDR2 SNEGSKA, per germline (reference sequence). The length of the CDR3 is 13 residues. V was clipped by 2 bases and J by 5 bases, with 10 bases between them. CDR3 nucleotides: TGCAGTGCTAGAAGGGGACCGGATCAGCCCCAGCATTTT. It specifies CSARRGPDQPQHF.

The CDR3 DNA sequence: TGTGCCAGCAGTTTATTATCGGGCCCAACTAATGAAAAACTGTTTTTT. It is translated as CASSLLSGPTNEKLFF. The chain joins TRBV12-3 or TRBV12-4 to TRBJ1-4; D unresolved. Between the trimmed V and J ends, which lost 2 bases and 0 bases, there was a span of 10 bases. This CDR3 has 16 residues.

To note about this clonotype: The junction and the germline gene differ at one end; a read error may be behind it. The chain couples TRBV10-3 to TRBJ2-5; D possibly uses TRBD1 or TRBD2 (6 bases each). The CDR3 contains 12 residues. The germline gives CDR1 ENHRY, CDR2 SYGVKD. The CDR3 protein is CATSGGQGTQYF. In DNA, the CDR3 is TGTGCAACTTCCGGGGGCCAAGGGACCCAGTACTTC.

This clonotype has a single count. The genes are TRBV20-1 and TRBJ1-5; perhaps TRBD1 as D (5 bases). CDR1 and CDR2 (germline): DFQATT, SNEGSKA (reference sequence). V was shortened by 2 bases and J by 4 bases, with 12 bases between the two germline ends. The length of the CDR3 is 14 residues. The CDR3 DNA reads as TGCAGTGCTAGACAAGACAGACGAAATCAGCCCCAGCATTTT. It encodes CSARQDRRNQPQHF.

Sample share makes this clonotype hyperexpanded. The chain has TRBV25-1 and TRBJ2-7; 10 bases are a match to TRBD1. CDR3 length equals 14 residues. The J segment lost 2 bases and the V segment lost 6 bases, leaving 4 bases of the junction unmatched. CDR1 is MGHDK, CDR2 SYGVNS, per germline. CDR3 protein: CASSLGQGTYEQYF. The DNA for the CDR3 is TGTGCCAGCAGCCTGGGACAGGGGACCTACGAGCAGTACTTC.

This clonotype was found a few times. The V gene is TRBV7-2, the J gene TRBJ1-2; TRBD1 might be the D (6 bases). V was cut by 5 bases and J by 0 bases, with 10 bases left in between. Germline V gives CDR1 SGHTA, CDR2 FQGNSA. This CDR3 has 14 amino acids. The CDR3 reads CASSGGAANYGYTF. CDR3 nucleotide sequence: TGTGCCAGCAGCGGGGGCGCCGCTAACTATGGCTACACCTTC.

This chain uses TRBV6-6 with TRBJ1-5; 8 nucleotides align to TRBD1. Trimming at V came to 4 bases and at J to 11 bases, leaving 16 bases not matched to a gene. Looked up from germline, CDR1 is MNHNY and CDR2 is SVGAGI (reference sequence). This CDR3 comprises 16 residues. This CDR3 reads CASSWGTGTGTSAQHF. For the CDR3, the DNA is TGTGCCAGCAGTTGGGGAACCGGGACAGGAACTTCTGCCCAGCATTTT.

The chain joins TRBV2 to TRBJ1-6, with D uncertain. This CDR3 contains 18 residues. Germline V gives CDR1 SNHLY, CDR2 FYNNEI. V lost 4 bases and J lost 0, with 16 bases in between. The CDR3 DNA reads as TGTGCCAGCAGTGGGGTTCTGGTGGGGAGCTCCTATAATTCACCCCTCCACTTT. It yields the protein CASSGVLVGSSYNSPLHF.